The next 29 T cell receptor beta chains were all read from a single sample in a study of post-analysis software for immune sequencing data. Overall study findings and caveats: About five TRBV segments appeared more often in patients than in controls, and TRBV5-6, TRBV5-1 and TRBV20-1 were among these.

Included in the TCR beta cDNA libraries were unique molecular identifiers. TCRdb passed the PCR reads through MiXCR, listing each CDR3 protein once. The sample consists of 650,000 to 850,000 distinct CDR3 sequences, approximately 53% of them appearing once. Their cognate antigens are unknown. The source material was blood. The source is a girl aged 5-17 years with multiple sclerosis.

The rearrangement uses TRBV15 and TRBJ1-2; no definite D call. Germline V gene data show CDR1 as LNHNV and CDR2 as YYDKDF (reference sequence). The CDR3 length is 14 residues. V dropped 1 base and J dropped 4 bases, with 10 bases sitting between them. The CDR3 coding sequence is TGTGCCACCAGCAGAGTCCCCAGCTCCTATGGCTACACCTTC. This gives the protein CATSRVPSSYGYTF. Together with reference TRBV15 and TRBJ1-2, the CDR3 gives the full variable domain: DAMVIQNPRYQVTQFGKPVTLSCSQTLNHNVMYWYQQKSSQAPKLLFHYYDKDFNNEADTPDNFQSRRPNTSFCFLDIRSPGLGDTAMYLCATSRVPSSYGYTFGSGTRLTVV.

V is TRBV11-2 and J is TRBJ2-4, with a tentative D call TRBD2 (5 bases). The end of the DNA fits TRBJ2-7 better, so the J call may be wrong. CDR3 size: 15 residues. Germline CDR1 reads SGHAT; CDR2 reads FQNNGV. The DNA for the CDR3 is TGTGCCAGCAGCTTAGACTCGGGATCTCACTACGAGCAGTACTTC. Protein product: CASSLDSGSHYEQYF.

A word on this clonotype: Germline is not matched at one junction end, which may reflect a read error. The chain uses TRBV6-1 and TRBJ1-1, with unresolved D. The germline gives CDR1 MNHNS, CDR2 SASEGT. This CDR3 contains 14 residues. The CDR3 sequence is CASSEGGESTEAFF. The CDR3 coding sequence is TGTGCCAGCAGCGAAGGCGGGGAATCAACTGAAGCTTTCTTT.

The chain has TRBV10-3 and TRBJ1-4; D ambiguous. The germline V gene encodes CDR1 ENHRY and CDR2 SYGVKD. V gave up 10 bases and J gave up 0 bases, with 12 bases separating them. The CDR3 spans 14 residues. The CDR3 DNA reads as TGTGCCACCGGGTACGGGGCAACTAATGAAAAACTGTTTTTT. It translates to CATGYGATNEKLFF.

V and J are TRBV5-1 and TRBJ2-5, with 8 bases fitting TRBD1. This CDR3 contains 14 residues. V gave up 4 bases and J gave up 5 bases; unmatched junction bases: 7. The germline V gene has CDR1 SGHRS and CDR2 YFSETQ. In nucleotides, the CDR3 is TGCGCCAGCAGCCTCAGGGGGCCGAGGGAGACCCAGTACTTC. Translating gives CASSLRGPRETQYF.

The V and J genes are TRBV5-6 and TRBJ2-7; D not certain. CDR1 is SGHDT, CDR2 YYEEEE, per germline. V was cut by 4 bases and J by 2 bases, with 16 bases left in between. The CDR3 has 15 residues. DNA of the CDR3: TGTGCCAGCAGCCCCCAAACTCGAGCTACCTACGAGCAGTACTTC. Its translation: CASSPQTRATYEQYF. The full variable domain, rest sourced from reference TRBV5-6 and TRBJ2-7, is DAGVTQSPTHLIKTRGQQVTLRCSPKSGHDTVSWYQQALGQGPQFIFQYYEEEERQRGNFPDRFSGHQFPNYSSELNVNALLLGDSALYLCASSPQTRATYEQYFGPGTRLTVT.

V and J are TRBV3-1 and TRBJ1-5; D is possibly TRBD1 (6 bases). Germline loops: CDR1 LGHDT, CDR2 YNNKEL (reference sequence). The CDR3 length is 15 residues. V was clipped by 0 bases and J by 4 bases, with 10 bases between them. The CDR3 sequence: CASSQDSRGNQPQHF. CDR3 DNA sequence: TGTGCCAGCAGCCAAGATTCAAGGGGGAATCAGCCCCAGCATTTT.

The chain links TRBV12-3 or TRBV12-4 to TRBJ2-7; D ambiguous. V lost 3 bases and J 3 bases, leaving 6 bases between the germline ends. CDR3 length: 12 residues. CDR3 amino acids: CASSFLIYEQYF. In DNA form, the CDR3 reads TGTGCCAGCAGTTTTCTGATCTACGAGCAGTACTTC.

CDR3 bases: TGTGCCAGCAGCCCCGACAGGATGATCTCCTACGAGCAGTACTTC. Translating it yields CASSPDRMISYEQYF. The V and J genes are TRBV27 and TRBJ2-7; D may be TRBD1 (6 bases). Trimming stripped 6 bases from V and 0 bases from J, with 15 bases between. Germline assignment: CDR1 MNHEY and CDR2 SMNVEV (reference sequence). The CDR3 contains 15 residues.

This clonotype showed up just a few times. V is TRBV14 and J is TRBJ2-1; D unresolved. The V end lost 2 bases, the J end lost 8 bases, and 13 bases lay between the germline ends. Looked up from germline, CDR1 is SGHDN and CDR2 is FVKESK. CDR3 length equals 14 residues. CDR3 coding DNA: TGTGCCAGCAGCCAATCGTACGAAAACGATGAGCAGTTCTTC. This gives the protein CASSQSYENDEQFF.

The chain joins TRBV7-9 to TRBJ2-7; tentative D call: TRBD1 (6 bases). The CDR3 contains 16 residues. The germline CDR1 and CDR2 sequences are SEHNR and FQNEAQ (reference sequence). Trimming removed 2 bases from V and 0 bases from J, with 14 bases in between. The CDR3 here is CASSLSGALLSYEQYF. CDR3 nucleotide sequence: TGTGCCAGCAGCTTATCAGGGGCCCTCCTCTCCTACGAGCAGTACTTC.

The J gene is TRBJ2-1, the V gene TRBV20-1; 9 bases fit TRBD1. Germline CDR1 is DFQATT and CDR2 is SNEGSKA (reference sequence). The CDR3 extends over 16 amino acids. Germline trimming cut 5 bases from V and 9 bases from J; bases unmatched to any gene: 17. CDR3 bases: TGCAGTGCTCTTTCCCGGGACAGGGATCGGAGTAGTGAGCAGTTCTTC. This encodes CSALSRDRDRSSEQFF.

J is TRBJ2-2 and V is TRBV4-1; D perhaps matches TRBD2 (5 bases). V was shortened by 0 bases and J by 2 bases, with 13 bases between the two germline ends. Germline V lookup: CDR1 MGHRA, CDR2 YSYEKL. The CDR3 loop spans 17 amino acids. The CDR3 DNA is TGCGCCAGCAGCCAAGATTCGGGAACGATTAACACCGGGGAGCTGTTTTTT. Translating it yields CASSQDSGTINTGELFF.

This clonotype was detected once. This rearrangement joins TRBV7-8 to TRBJ1-2; D possibly corresponds to TRBD1 (5 bases). This CDR3 has 15 residues. Germline V gives CDR1 SGHVS, CDR2 FQNEAQ. Trimming shortened V by 5 bases and J by 5 bases, and 18 bases separated the two germline ends. Here the CDR3 reads CASSHGTFSLYGYTF. The CDR3 DNA sequence: TGTGCCAGCAGCCACGGGACCTTCTCTCTTTATGGCTACACCTTC.

This clonotype was seen more than once but under ten times. The CDR3 loop reads CASSTMGRAETQYF. CDR3 coding DNA: TGTGCCAGCAGCACAATGGGGAGGGCGGAGACCCAGTACTTC. The chain couples TRBV12-3 or TRBV12-4 to TRBJ2-5; TRBD2 matches 7 bases. Trimming removed 6 bases from V and 5 bases from J; junction bases left unmatched: 9. This CDR3 comprises 14 residues.

Only a few counts were recorded for this clonotype. V is TRBV7-9 and J is TRBJ2-5; 9 bases are shared with TRBD1. The J segment lost 4 bases and the V segment lost 4 bases, leaving 16 bases of the junction unmatched. The CDR3 is 18 amino acids. Germline lookup yields CDR1 SEHNR and CDR2 FQNEAQ (reference sequence). In DNA form, the CDR3 reads TGTGCCAGCAGCTCGCCCAGGTGGGACAGGGTTATGCGAGAGACCCAGTACTTC. Residues: CASSSPRWDRVMRETQYF. The full variable domain, its missing parts supplied by reference TRBV7-9 and TRBJ2-5, is DTGVSQNPRHKITKRGQNVTFRCDPISEHNRLYWYRQTLGQGPEFLTYFQNEAQLEKSRLLSDRFSAERPKGSFSTLEIQRTEQGDSAMYLCASSSPRWDRVMRETQYFGPGTRLLVL.

The rearrangement joins TRBV24-1 to TRBJ1-2; D is undetermined. The ends were cut back, 0 bases at V and 8 bases at J, with 12 bases in the middle. The CDR3 runs 14 residues. Germline V gives CDR1 KGHDR, CDR2 SFDVKD. This chain's CDR3 is CATSDLMGGGGYTF. The CDR3 region has the DNA TGTGCCACCAGTGATTTGATGGGAGGTGGAGGCTACACCTTC.

This clonotype was observed a handful of times. The chain links TRBV29-1 to TRBJ2-7; perhaps TRBD2 as D (6 bases). This CDR3 is 14 amino acids long. The ends were cut back, 4 bases at V and 4 bases at J, with 17 bases in the middle. In germline, CDR1 is SQVTM, CDR2 ANQGSEA. In nucleotides, the CDR3 is TGCAGCGTTGGAGGGCGGGACGCACGATACGAGCAGTACTTC. As protein: CSVGGRDARYEQYF.

This clonotype was seen more than once but under ten times. V usage is TRBV20-1 and J usage is TRBJ2-1, with unresolved D. CDR1 and CDR2 from the germline V gene are DFQATT and SNEGSKA (reference sequence). This CDR3 has 12 residues. The germline V and J ends were trimmed by 2 bases and 4 bases, with 6 bases remaining between them. CDR3 in amino acids: CSARWGYNEQFF. The CDR3 bases are TGCAGTGCTAGATGGGGATACAATGAGCAGTTCTTC.

This clonotype turned up a few times. The chain joins TRBV11-1 to TRBJ2-5; 7 nucleotides agree with TRBD1. The DNA end favors TRBJ2-7, so the J call may be wrong. Germline CDR1 is SGHAT and CDR2 is FQDESV (reference sequence). CDR3 length: 14 residues. CDR3 amino acids: CASSSTGSAYEQYF. The CDR3 DNA is TGTGCCAGCAGTTCGACAGGGTCGGCCTACGAGCAGTACTTC.

The V and J genes are TRBV20-1 and TRBJ2-3; D may be TRBD2 (6 bases). Trimming took 0 bases from V and 13 from J, leaving 17 bases between them. The CDR3 is made up of 13 amino acids. Germline-derived CDR1 and CDR2 are DFQATT and SNEGSKA (reference sequence). The CDR3 loop is CSARDLGVLAEYF. The CDR3 DNA reads as TGCAGTGCTAGAGATCTCGGGGTCTTAGCGGAGTATTTT.

The chain has TRBV13 and TRBJ2-7, with 8 positions matching TRBD2. J lost 5 bases, V lost 3 bases, and 6 bases had no gene match. The CDR3 covers 14 residues. CDR1 PRHDT and CDR2 FYEKMQ come from the germline V gene (reference sequence). The CDR3 DNA reads as TGTGCCAGCAGCTTCAGCGGGAGTAGCGACGAGCAGTACTTC. Its translation is CASSFSGSSDEQYF.

The rearrangement uses TRBV10-3 and TRBJ1-1; 7 bases are shared with TRBD1. V gave up 0 bases and J gave up 7 bases; unmatched junction bases: 8. Germline V CDR1 and CDR2: ENHRY, SYGVKD. CDR3 length: 15 amino acids. CDR3 DNA sequence: TGTGCCATCAGTGAGTCCCTCGGACAGGCACGTGAAGCTTTCTTT. Translation gives CAISESLGQAREAFF.

V usage is TRBV12-3 or TRBV12-4 and J usage is TRBJ2-3; 11 nucleotides line up with TRBD2. The CDR3 has 15 amino acids. Germline trimming cut 6 bases from V and 3 bases from J; bases unmatched to any gene: 5. The DNA of the CDR3 is TGTGCCAGCAGCGCCACTAGCGGGAGAACAGATACGCAGTATTTT. This encodes CASSATSGRTDTQYF.

The rearrangement joins TRBV29-1 to TRBJ2-3, with 9 bases lining up with TRBD1. Germline trimming cut 6 bases from V and 2 bases from J; bases unmatched to any gene: 6. The CDR3 has 14 amino acids. In germline, CDR1 is SQVTM, CDR2 ANQGSEA. The CDR3 reads CSVHNRGLTDTQYF. The CDR3 nucleotides read TGCAGCGTCCACAACAGGGGGCTCACAGATACGCAGTATTTT.

Concerning this clonotype itself: Germline is not matched at one junction end, which may reflect a read error. The genes are TRBV12-3 or TRBV12-4 and TRBJ2-3, with 11 nucleotides matching TRBD2. CDR3 length: 20 amino acids. CDR3 residues: CASSKRRPGTSGASTDAQYF. CDR3 coding DNA: TGTGCCAGCAGTAAGCGCCGACCCGGGACTAGCGGAGCTAGCACAGATGCGCAGTATTTT.

This clonotype was counted only a few times. The CDR3 sequence is CASRQHPGDQPQHF. CDR3 DNA: TGCGCCAGCAGACAGCACCCTGGCGATCAGCCCCAGCATTTT. This chain links TRBV5-1 with TRBJ1-5; D gene unclear. This CDR3 spans 14 amino acids. The V gene lost 5 bases and the J gene lost 5 bases, with 14 bases spanning the gap. From germline, CDR1 is SGHRS and CDR2 YFSETQ.

The chain employs TRBV4-1 and TRBJ2-5, with TRBD1 matching 8 bases. The V and J ends lost 6 bases and 1 base, in that order; junction bases with no gene match: 7. The CDR3 totals 15 residues. The germline V gene has CDR1 MGHRA and CDR2 YSYEKL. Written as DNA, the CDR3 is TGCGCCAGCAGTCCGACAGGGGAGGCCCAAGAGACCCAGTACTTC. It encodes CASSPTGEAQETQYF.

The chain combines TRBV12-3 or TRBV12-4 with TRBJ1-2; D ambiguous. The CDR3 runs to 16 residues. The V gene lost 6 bases and the J gene lost 0 bases, with 17 bases spanning the gap. CDR3 bases: TGTGCCAGCAGCTCGCCCGAGTCGGAAGCTAACTATGGCTACACCTTC. This gives the protein CASSSPESEANYGYTF.